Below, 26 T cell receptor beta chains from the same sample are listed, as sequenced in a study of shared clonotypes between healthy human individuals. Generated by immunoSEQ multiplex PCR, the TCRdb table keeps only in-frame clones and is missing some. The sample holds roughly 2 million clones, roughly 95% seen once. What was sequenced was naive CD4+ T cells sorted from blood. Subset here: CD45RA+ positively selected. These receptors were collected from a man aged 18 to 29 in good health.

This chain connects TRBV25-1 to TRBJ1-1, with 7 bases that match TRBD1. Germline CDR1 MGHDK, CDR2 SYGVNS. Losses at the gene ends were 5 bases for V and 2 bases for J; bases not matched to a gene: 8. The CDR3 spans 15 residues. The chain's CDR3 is CASSRPGQSNTEAFF. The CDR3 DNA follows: TGTGCCAGCAGTAGGCCGGGACAGTCAAACACTGAAGCTTTCTTT.

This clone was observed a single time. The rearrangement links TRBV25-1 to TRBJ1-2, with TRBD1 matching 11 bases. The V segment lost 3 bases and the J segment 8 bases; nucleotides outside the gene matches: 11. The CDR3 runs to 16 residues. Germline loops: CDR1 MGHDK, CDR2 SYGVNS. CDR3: CASSDLGLGQGVGYTF. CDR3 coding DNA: TGTGCCAGCAGTGATTTAGGCTTGGGACAGGGGGTCGGCTACACCTTC.

The DNA of the CDR3 is TGTGCCAGCAGCTTAGACCGGAGAACCACAGATACGCAGTATTTT. Translation: CASSLDRRTTDTQYF. V gene TRBV7-2 combines with J gene TRBJ2-3; D unresolved. The ends were cut back, 1 base at V and 2 bases at J, with 10 bases in the middle. The CDR3 totals 15 residues. CDR1 is SGHTA and CDR2 is FQGNSA in the germline V gene.

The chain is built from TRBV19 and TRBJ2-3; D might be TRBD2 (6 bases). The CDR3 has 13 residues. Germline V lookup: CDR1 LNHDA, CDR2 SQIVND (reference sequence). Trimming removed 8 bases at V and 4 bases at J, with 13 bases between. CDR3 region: CASSRLVADTQYF. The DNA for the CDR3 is TGTGCCAGTTCGCGACTAGTAGCAGATACGCAGTATTTT.

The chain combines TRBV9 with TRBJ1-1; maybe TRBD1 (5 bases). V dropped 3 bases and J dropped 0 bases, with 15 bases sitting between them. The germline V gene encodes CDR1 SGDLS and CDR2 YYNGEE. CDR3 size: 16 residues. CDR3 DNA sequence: TGTGCCAGCAGCGACCTCTCAGGGAATGTGAACACTGAAGCTTTCTTT. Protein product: CASSDLSGNVNTEAFF.

The CDR3 DNA is TGTGCCAGCAACCTAGGACTAGCGGGAGCGCCCCCATTCTTC. Protein: CASNLGLAGAPPFF. The rearrangement uses TRBV11-2 and TRBJ2-1; 13 nucleotides agree with TRBD2. Germline CDR1 is SGHAT and CDR2 is FQNNGV. This CDR3 has 14 residues. Trimming removed 7 bases from V and 16 bases from J; junction bases left unmatched: 13.

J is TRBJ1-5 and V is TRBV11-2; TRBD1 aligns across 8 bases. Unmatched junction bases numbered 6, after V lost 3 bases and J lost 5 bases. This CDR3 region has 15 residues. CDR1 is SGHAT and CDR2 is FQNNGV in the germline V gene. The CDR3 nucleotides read TGTGCCAGCAGCTTCGGACAGGGCGGGGATCAGCCCCAGCATTTT. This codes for CASSFGQGGDQPQHF.

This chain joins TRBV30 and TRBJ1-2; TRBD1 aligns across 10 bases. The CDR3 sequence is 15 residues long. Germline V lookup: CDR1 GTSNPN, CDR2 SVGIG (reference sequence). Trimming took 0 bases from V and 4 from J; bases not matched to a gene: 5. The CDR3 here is CAWSVTGGWVYGYTF. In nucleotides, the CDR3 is TGTGCCTGGAGTGTGACAGGGGGCTGGGTCTATGGCTACACCTTC. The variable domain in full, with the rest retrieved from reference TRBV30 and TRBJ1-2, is SQTIHQWPATLVQPVGSPLSLECTVEGTSNPNLYWYRQAAGRGLQLLFYSVGIGQISSEVPQNLSASRPQDRQFILSSKKLLLSDSGFYLCAWSVTGGWVYGYTFGSGTRLTVV.

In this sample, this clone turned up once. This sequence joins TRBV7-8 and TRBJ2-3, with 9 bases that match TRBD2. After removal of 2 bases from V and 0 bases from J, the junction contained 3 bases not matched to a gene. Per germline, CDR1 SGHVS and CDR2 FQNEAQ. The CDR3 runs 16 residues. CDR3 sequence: CASSLLAGLSTDTQYF. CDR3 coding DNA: TGTGCCAGCAGCTTACTAGCGGGACTTAGCACAGATACGCAGTATTTT.

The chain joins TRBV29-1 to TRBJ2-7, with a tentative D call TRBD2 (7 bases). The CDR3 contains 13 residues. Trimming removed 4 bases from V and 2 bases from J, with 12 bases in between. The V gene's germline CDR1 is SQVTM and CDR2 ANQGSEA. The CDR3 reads CSVAGGAAYEQYF. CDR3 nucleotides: TGCAGCGTTGCTGGGGGGGCCGCCTACGAGCAGTACTTC.

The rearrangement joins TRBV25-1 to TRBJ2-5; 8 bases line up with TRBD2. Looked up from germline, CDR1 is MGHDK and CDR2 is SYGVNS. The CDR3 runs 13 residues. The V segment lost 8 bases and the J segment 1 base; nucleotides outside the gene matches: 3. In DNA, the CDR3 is TGTGCCAGCTGCAGCGGGGGCCAAGAGACCCAGTACTTC. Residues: CASCSGGQETQYF.

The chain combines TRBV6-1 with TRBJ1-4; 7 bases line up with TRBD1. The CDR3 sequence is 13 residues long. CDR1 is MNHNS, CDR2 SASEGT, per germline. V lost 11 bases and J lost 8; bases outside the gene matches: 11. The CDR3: CAFPPGQREKLFF. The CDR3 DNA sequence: TGTGCCTTCCCGCCGGGACAGAGAGAAAAACTGTTTTTT.

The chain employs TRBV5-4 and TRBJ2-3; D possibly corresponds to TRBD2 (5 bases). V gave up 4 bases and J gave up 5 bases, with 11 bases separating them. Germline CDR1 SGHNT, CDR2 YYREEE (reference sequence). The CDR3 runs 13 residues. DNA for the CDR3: TGTGCCAGCAGCGCGGACTCGGGAGATACGCAGTATTTT. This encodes CASSADSGDTQYF.

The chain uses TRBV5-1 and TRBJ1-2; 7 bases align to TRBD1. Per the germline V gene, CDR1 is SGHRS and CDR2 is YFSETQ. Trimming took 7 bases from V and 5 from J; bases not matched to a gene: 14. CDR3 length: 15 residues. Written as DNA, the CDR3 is TGCGCCAGCTCAGAAACAGGGGAGGAACTTTATGGCTACACCTTC. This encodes CASSETGEELYGYTF.

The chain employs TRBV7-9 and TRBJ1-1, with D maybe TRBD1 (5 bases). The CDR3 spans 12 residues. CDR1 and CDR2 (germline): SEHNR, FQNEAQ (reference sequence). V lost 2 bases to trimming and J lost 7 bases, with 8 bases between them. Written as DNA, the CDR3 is TGTGCCAGCAGCTTAAGTACAGGTGAAGCTTTCTTT. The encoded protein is CASSLSTGEAFF.

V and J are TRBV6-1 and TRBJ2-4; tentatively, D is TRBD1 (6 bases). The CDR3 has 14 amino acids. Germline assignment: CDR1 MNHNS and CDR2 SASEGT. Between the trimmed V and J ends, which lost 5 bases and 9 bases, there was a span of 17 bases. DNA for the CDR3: TGTGCCAGCAGTTCCGGGACATCGGCATCCATTCAGTACTTC. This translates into CASSSGTSASIQYF.

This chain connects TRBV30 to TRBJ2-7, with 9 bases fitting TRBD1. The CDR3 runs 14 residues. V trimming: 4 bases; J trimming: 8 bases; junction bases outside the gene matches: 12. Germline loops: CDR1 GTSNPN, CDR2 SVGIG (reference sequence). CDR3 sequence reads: CAWKGQGFYLKQYF. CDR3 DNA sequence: TGTGCCTGGAAGGGACAGGGCTTCTATCTCAAGCAGTACTTC.

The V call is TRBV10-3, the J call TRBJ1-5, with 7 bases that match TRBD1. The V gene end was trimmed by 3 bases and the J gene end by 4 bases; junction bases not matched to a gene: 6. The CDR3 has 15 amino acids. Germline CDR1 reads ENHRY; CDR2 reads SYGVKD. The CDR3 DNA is TGTGCCATCAGTGATCAGGGGGATTTAAATCAGCCCCAGCATTTT. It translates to CAISDQGDLNQPQHF.

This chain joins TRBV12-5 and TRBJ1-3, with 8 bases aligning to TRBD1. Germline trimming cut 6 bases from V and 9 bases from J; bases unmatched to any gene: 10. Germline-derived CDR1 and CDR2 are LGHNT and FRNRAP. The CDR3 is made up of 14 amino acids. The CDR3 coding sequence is TGTGCTAGTGGACCGGACAGGGCATATGGCACCATATATTTT. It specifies CASGPDRAYGTIYF.

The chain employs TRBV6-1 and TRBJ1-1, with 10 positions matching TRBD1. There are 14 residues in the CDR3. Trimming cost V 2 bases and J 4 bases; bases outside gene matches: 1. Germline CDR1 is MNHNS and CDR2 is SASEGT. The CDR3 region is CASSEWDRGTEAFF. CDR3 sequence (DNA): TGTGCCAGCAGTGAATGGGACAGGGGCACTGAAGCTTTCTTT.

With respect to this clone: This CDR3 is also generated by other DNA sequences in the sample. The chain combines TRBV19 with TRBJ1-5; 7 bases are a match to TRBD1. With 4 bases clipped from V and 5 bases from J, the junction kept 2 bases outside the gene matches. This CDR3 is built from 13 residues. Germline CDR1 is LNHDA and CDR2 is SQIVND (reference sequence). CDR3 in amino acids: CASSRQGDQPQHF. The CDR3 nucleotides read TGTGCCAGTAGTAGACAGGGTGATCAGCCCCAGCATTTT.

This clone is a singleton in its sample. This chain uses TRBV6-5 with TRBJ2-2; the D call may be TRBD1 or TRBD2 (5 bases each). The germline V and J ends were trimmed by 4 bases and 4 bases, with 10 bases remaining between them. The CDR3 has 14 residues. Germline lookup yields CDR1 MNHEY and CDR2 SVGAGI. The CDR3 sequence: CASSWGRLTGELFF. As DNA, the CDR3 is TGTGCCAGCAGTTGGGGACGTCTCACCGGGGAGCTGTTTTTT.

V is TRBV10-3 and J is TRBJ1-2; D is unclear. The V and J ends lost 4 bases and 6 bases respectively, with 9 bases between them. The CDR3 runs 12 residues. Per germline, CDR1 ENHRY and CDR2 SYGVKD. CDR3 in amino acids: CAISAFENGYTF. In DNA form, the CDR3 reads TGTGCCATCAGTGCATTCGAAAATGGCTACACCTTC.

The CDR3 DNA reads TGCGCCAGCAGCCAGTGGACAGGTCGAACTAATGAAAAACTGTTTTTT. It encodes CASSQWTGRTNEKLFF. This chain links TRBV4-1 with TRBJ1-4; 7 bases map to TRBD1. The V gene end was trimmed by 3 bases and the J gene end by 1 base; junction bases not matched to a gene: 5. The CDR3 has 16 residues. Germline CDR1 and CDR2: MGHRA and YSYEKL.

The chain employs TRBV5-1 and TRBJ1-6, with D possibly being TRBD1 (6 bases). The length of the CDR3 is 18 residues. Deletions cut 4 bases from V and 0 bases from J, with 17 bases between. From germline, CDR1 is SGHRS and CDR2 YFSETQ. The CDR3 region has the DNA TGCGCCAGCAGCCCGGACAGTTCTGGGAGCTCCTATAATTCACCCCTCCACTTT. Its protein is CASSPDSSGSSYNSPLHF.

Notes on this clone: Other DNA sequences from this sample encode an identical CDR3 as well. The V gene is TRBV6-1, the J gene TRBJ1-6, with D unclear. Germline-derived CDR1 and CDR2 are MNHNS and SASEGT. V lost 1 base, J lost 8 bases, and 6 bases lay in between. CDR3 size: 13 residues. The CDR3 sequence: CASSEGPDSPLHF. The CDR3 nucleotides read TGTGCCAGCAGTGAAGGTCCGGATTCACCCCTCCACTTT.